The 23 T cell receptor beta chains below come from one sample, sequenced in a study of neoadjuvant nivolumab and ipilimumab in lung cancer. Sequenced by immunoSEQ multiplex PCR; TCRdb stores in-frame clones only, minus some. The table includes about 20,000 clones, roughly 77% detected once. This specimen consisted of tumor tissue, obtained after neoadjuvant nivolumab, alone or with ipilimumab, at or shortly before surgery. The receptors here all came from an adult with non-small cell lung cancer.

The chain joins TRBV7-2 to TRBJ2-7; no reliable D call. V dropped 4 bases and J dropped 0 bases, with 7 bases sitting between them. CDR3 length equals 13 residues. The V gene's germline CDR1 is SGHTA and CDR2 FQGNSA. The CDR3 coding sequence is TGTGCCAGCAGCTCCCGTAGCTCCTACGAGCAGTACTTC. It is translated as CASSSRSSYEQYF.

This clone has just one count. The chain carries TRBV7-2 and TRBJ2-7; D gene uncertain. From germline, CDR1 is SGHTA and CDR2 FQGNSA. The CDR3 extends over 14 amino acids. V was trimmed by 0 bases and J by 3 bases, leaving 9 bases between them. CDR3 sequence reads: CASSLALTDYEQYF. CDR3 nucleotide sequence: TGTGCCAGCAGCTTAGCTTTGACCGACTACGAGCAGTACTTC.

In the case of this clone: The same CDR3 arises from other DNA sequences in this sample as well. The rearrangement uses TRBV11-2 and TRBJ2-7; D is undetermined. CDR1 and CDR2 from the germline V gene are SGHAT and FQNNGV. V shed 1 base and J shed 0 bases, with 7 bases lying between them. This CDR3 has 14 amino acids. The CDR3 sequence: CASSLGADSYEQYF. CDR3 bases: TGTGCCAGCAGCTTAGGGGCAGACTCCTACGAGCAGTACTTC.

The chain joins TRBV6-5 to TRBJ1-1; D is possibly TRBD1 (6 bases). Trimming removed 6 bases from V and 7 bases from J, with 15 bases in between. The length of the CDR3 is 13 residues. CDR1 is MNHEY and CDR2 is SVGAGI in the germline V gene. CDR3 coding DNA: TGTGCCAGCAGACTCAGGGAGGGGGGTGAAGCTTTCTTT. Its translation is CASRLREGGEAFF.

A single count supports this clone. The CDR3 loop is CASSFLAGTDTQYF. Here the CDR3 DNA reads TGTGCCAGCAGTTTTCTAGCGGGGACAGATACGCAGTATTTT. The J gene is TRBJ2-3, the V gene TRBV28, with 9 bases lining up with TRBD2. The CDR3 covers 14 residues. Trimming removed 3 bases from V and 3 bases from J; junction bases left unmatched: 1. Germline V gives CDR1 MDHEN, CDR2 SYDVKM.

This rearrangement joins TRBV5-3 to TRBJ1-5; TRBD1 might be the D (6 bases). TRBV5-3 is noted as an ORF with a role that remains uncertain. V was pared by 1 base and J by 6 bases, with 14 bases between. The CDR3 is 15 amino acids. CDR3 nucleotides: TGTGCCAGAAGCTTGACAGGGACAAGGGGTCAGCCCCAGCATTTT. Encoded protein: CARSLTGTRGQPQHF.

The chain has TRBV11-2 and TRBJ2-7, with 8 bases fitting TRBD2. The CDR3 covers 14 residues. The germline V gene encodes CDR1 SGHAT and CDR2 FQNNGV. V was pared by 4 bases and J by 3 bases, with 5 bases of the junction left unmatched. This chain's CDR3 is CASSSLAGNYEQYF. As DNA, the CDR3 is TGTGCCAGCAGCTCATTAGCGGGAAACTACGAGCAGTACTTC.

The chain is built from TRBV4-1 and TRBJ2-2, with D tentatively TRBD2 (5 bases). This CDR3 contains 14 residues. The V gene lost 8 bases and the J gene lost 4 bases, with 14 bases spanning the gap. Germline V lookup: CDR1 MGHRA, CDR2 YSYEKL. In nucleotides, the CDR3 is TGCGCCAGCGGGCGGAACCGGGGCACCGGGGAGCTGTTTTTT. Amino acid sequence: CASGRNRGTGELFF.

This clone was counted once. This chain uses TRBV6-1 with TRBJ2-7; D gene unclear. The germline gives CDR1 MNHNS, CDR2 SASEGT. The CDR3 runs to 15 residues. V lost 3 bases and J lost 3, with 15 bases in between. The CDR3 sequence: CASSEGASGNYEQYF. The DNA for the CDR3 is TGTGCCAGCAGTGAGGGCGCGTCGGGTAACTACGAGCAGTACTTC.

V gene TRBV5-1 combines with J gene TRBJ2-5; no clear D. CDR3 size: 16 residues. V was pared by 2 bases and J by 6 bases, with 20 bases between. Germline V gives CDR1 SGHRS, CDR2 YFSETQ. CDR3 amino acids: CASSLYRATESQTQYF. The CDR3 nucleotides read TGCGCCAGCAGCTTATACCGGGCAACCGAGTCCCAGACCCAGTACTTC.

This chain joins TRBV5-4 and TRBJ2-3; TRBD1 aligns across 7 bases. The CDR3 spans 12 residues. V gave up 4 bases and J gave up 5 bases; unmatched junction bases: 1. The germline V gene encodes CDR1 SGHNT and CDR2 YYREEE (reference sequence). The CDR3 DNA is TGTGCCAGCAGCCGGACAGGAGATACGCAGTATTTT. Its translation: CASSRTGDTQYF.

This clone came up once. The CDR3, as DNA: TGCGCCAGCAGCTTGGAATTGGTACGCCGCCCGGGGGAGGAAGCTTTCTTT. It specifies CASSLELVRRPGEEAFF. J is TRBJ1-1 and V is TRBV5-1; D may be TRBD1 (5 bases). CDR1 is SGHRS, CDR2 YFSETQ, per germline. V shed 0 bases and J shed 8 bases, with 23 bases lying between them. The CDR3 consists of 17 residues.

The rearrangement links TRBV28 to TRBJ1-1; D is possibly TRBD1 (5 bases). Germline CDR1 and CDR2: MDHEN and SYDVKM. The CDR3 sequence is 12 residues long. V shed 5 bases and J shed 11 bases, with 15 bases lying between them. DNA for the CDR3: TGTGCCAGCAGTGAGATACAGGTCGGGGCTTTCTTT. The encoded protein is CASSEIQVGAFF.

In the case of this clone: At the DNA level, this CDR3 is encoded by other sequences in the same sample as well. The chain uses TRBV19 and TRBJ2-1, with no clear D. The CDR3 loop spans 11 amino acids. Trimming pared 3 bases from V and 8 bases from J, leaving 5 bases between. Germline CDR1 and CDR2: LNHDA and SQIVND (reference sequence). For the CDR3, the DNA is TGTGCCAGTAGTATTGGGGATGAGCAGTTCTTC. It codes for CASSIGDEQFF.

The gene calls are TRBV6-6 and TRBJ1-1; the D is unclear. The CDR3 has 14 amino acids. Germline loops: CDR1 MNHNY, CDR2 SVGAGI (reference sequence). The V gene lost 6 bases and the J gene lost 1 base, with 12 bases spanning the gap. CDR3 residues: CASSIGIWNTEAFF. CDR3 bases: TGTGCCAGCAGCATCGGAATTTGGAACACTGAAGCTTTCTTT.

For this clone: A single base separates this from a much larger clone, so it may be a read error. The V call is TRBV7-2, the J call TRBJ2-2, with 7 bases fitting TRBD1. The germline gives CDR1 SGHTA, CDR2 FQGNSA. The CDR3 has 13 residues. After removal of 2 bases from V and 7 bases from J, the junction contained 1 base not matched to a gene. CDR3 nucleotide sequence: TGTGCCAGCAGCTTACAGGGGGACGGGGAGCTGTTTTTT. Protein: CASSLQGDGELFF.

This clone was detected once. J is TRBJ2-7 and V is TRBV7-2; D call uncertain. Germline CDR1 is SGHTA and CDR2 is FQGNSA. V dropped 4 bases and J dropped 5 bases, with 9 bases sitting between them. The CDR3 is 12 amino acids. The DNA of the CDR3 is TGTGCCAGCAGCTCCCTTGGGAACGAGCAGTACTTC. This sequence encodes CASSSLGNEQYF.

The rearrangement joins TRBV29-1 to TRBJ1-1, with TRBD1 as a possible D gene (5 bases). Germline loops: CDR1 SQVTM, CDR2 ANQGSEA. This CDR3 comprises 14 residues. Trimming stripped 3 bases from V and 0 bases from J, with 11 bases between. As DNA, the CDR3 is TGCAGCGTTGACCCCTCGGGGGTGAACACTGAAGCTTTCTTT. Its translation: CSVDPSGVNTEAFF.

This chain joins TRBV10-3 and TRBJ2-3; 8 nucleotides align to TRBD2. The CDR3 extends over 15 amino acids. V trimming: 10 bases; J trimming: 3 bases; junction bases outside the gene matches: 12. Germline-derived CDR1 and CDR2 are ENHRY and SYGVKD. The CDR3 protein is CATLNPSGPTDTQYF. CDR3 coding DNA: TGTGCCACCCTAAACCCTAGCGGGCCTACAGATACGCAGTATTTT.

The chain links TRBV5-5 to TRBJ2-1; the match to TRBD2 covers 11 bases. Germline CDR1 reads SGHKS; CDR2 reads YYEKEE (reference sequence). The CDR3 extends over 17 amino acids. Trimming at V came to 2 bases and at J to 6 bases, leaving 10 bases not matched to a gene. The CDR3 DNA reads TGTGCCAGCAGCTTAAGACTAGCGGGACTACTACGCAATGAGCAGTTCTTC. Encoded protein: CASSLRLAGLLRNEQFF.

The genes are TRBV7-2 and TRBJ2-2; 9 bases map to TRBD2. In germline, CDR1 is SGHTA, CDR2 FQGNSA. Trimming removed 5 bases from V and 0 bases from J; junction bases left unmatched: 10. This CDR3 contains 18 residues. The CDR3 protein is CASSAAPLAGTNTGELFF. CDR3 nucleotide sequence: TGTGCCAGCAGCGCCGCCCCCCTAGCGGGAACGAACACCGGGGAGCTGTTTTTT.

This clone was detected once. The chain has TRBV7-9 and TRBJ1-1; D gene ambiguous. The V gene lost 5 bases and the J gene lost 1 base, with 14 bases spanning the gap. CDR1 and CDR2 (germline): SEHNR, FQNEAQ (reference sequence). This CDR3 contains 15 residues. CDR3 nucleotides: TGTGCCAGCAGCCCCCAGCGGACGGGGAACACTGAAGCTTTCTTT. Its protein is CASSPQRTGNTEAFF.

The genes are TRBV6-1 and TRBJ2-7; 7 bases agree with TRBD1. The CDR3 covers 17 residues. V was clipped by 2 bases and J by 3 bases; unmatched bases: 13. From germline, CDR1 is MNHNS and CDR2 SASEGT. Written as DNA, the CDR3 is TGTGCCAGCAGTGAATACGTCCGGGACAGCGACCTCTACGAGCAGTACTTC. This gives the protein CASSEYVRDSDLYEQYF.